The 15 T cell receptor beta chains in this list originate from one sample, sequenced in a study of tumor-infiltrating lymphocytes in localized non-small cell lung cancer. Profiled with immunoSEQ multiplex PCR; TCRdb holds only in-frame clones, not every one. The sample consists of 10,000 to 15,000 clones, 65% to 85% of them appearing once. The specimen sequenced was lung tumor tissue. The receptors shown here come from a human donor with non-small cell lung cancer.

J is TRBJ1-2 and V is TRBV5-6; TRBD1 might be the D (6 bases). This CDR3 has 15 amino acids. Germline V lookup: CDR1 SGHDT, CDR2 YYEEEE. V was clipped by 4 bases and J by 2 bases, with 15 bases between them. The CDR3 spells CASSVRGGVNYGYTF. For the CDR3, the DNA is TGTGCCAGCAGCGTCAGGGGTGGCGTCAACTATGGCTACACCTTC. The complete variable domain, with remaining parts taken from reference TRBV5-6 and TRBJ1-2, reads DAGVTQSPTHLIKTRGQQVTLRCSPKSGHDTVSWYQQALGQGPQFIFQYYEEEERQRGNFPDRFSGHQFPNYSSELNVNALLLGDSALYLCASSVRGGVNYGYTFGSGTRLTVV.

In nucleotides, the CDR3 is TGTGCCAGCAGTCTCTCCGGGAGCCCGTGGGAAAAACTGTTTTTT. Translating gives CASSLSGSPWEKLFF. V usage is TRBV9 and J usage is TRBJ1-4; the D is unclear. Trimming removed 5 bases at V and 8 bases at J, with 19 bases between. CDR1 and CDR2 from the germline V gene are SGDLS and YYNGEE. This CDR3 has 15 amino acids.

The rearrangement joins TRBV10-3 to TRBJ1-2; no definite D call. CDR1 is ENHRY, CDR2 SYGVKD, per germline. V was cut by 4 bases and J by 5 bases, with 5 bases left in between. The CDR3 contains 11 residues. CDR3 nucleotide sequence: TGTGCCATCAGTGTTGGGTATGGCTACACCTTC. Translated, it gives CAISVGYGYTF.

This chain uses TRBV6-1 with TRBJ1-2; a possible D gene is TRBD1 (5 bases). Germline loops: CDR1 MNHNS, CDR2 SASEGT. The CDR3 consists of 14 residues. V lost 3 bases to trimming and J lost 5 bases, with 13 bases between them. This CDR3 reads CASSDKPRQYGYTF. CDR3 nucleotides: TGTGCCAGCAGTGATAAGCCCCGACAGTATGGCTACACCTTC.

This chain joins TRBV2 and TRBJ1-5; weak D call: TRBD1 (6 bases). Germline V gene lookup returns CDR1 SNHLY and CDR2 FYNNEI. The CDR3 has 14 residues. Trimming shortened V by 9 bases and J by 2 bases, and 14 bases separated the two germline ends. In DNA form, the CDR3 reads TGTGCCAGGGGCGGGACAACCGGCAATCAGCCCCAGCATTTT. Its translation is CARGGTTGNQPQHF.

A few counts support this clone. The chain couples TRBV6-5 to TRBJ2-1, with D possibly matching TRBD1 (6 bases). Deletions cut 10 bases from V and 5 bases from J, with 15 bases between. Germline CDR1 is MNHEY and CDR2 is SVGAGI. This CDR3 comprises 13 residues. The CDR3, as DNA: TGTGCCACCAGAAAAGGGGGTAACAATGAGCAGTTCTTC. This encodes CATRKGGNNEQFF.

This chain connects TRBV6-5 to TRBJ1-5; no reliable D call. The CDR3 runs 14 residues. Germline CDR1 is MNHEY and CDR2 is SVGAGI. V was trimmed by 5 bases and J by 0 bases, leaving 8 bases between them. CDR3 DNA: TGTGCCAGCAGTCGGAGCTATAGCAATCAGCCCCAGCATTTT. Translation gives CASSRSYSNQPQHF.

The chain couples TRBV20-1 to TRBJ2-1; D gene ambiguous. Germline CDR1 reads DFQATT; CDR2 reads SNEGSKA (reference sequence). With 6 bases removed from V and 9 bases from J, the gap between germline ends came to 9 bases. The CDR3 totals 10 residues. The CDR3 sequence: CSARNAEQFF. The CDR3 DNA reads as TGCAGTGCCAGAAATGCTGAGCAGTTCTTC.

The chain links TRBV7-2 to TRBJ2-5, with 8 bases aligning to TRBD1. Germline V gives CDR1 SGHTA, CDR2 FQGNSA. The J segment lost 7 bases and the V segment lost 7 bases, leaving 2 bases of the junction unmatched. There are 11 residues in the CDR3. CDR3 protein: CASTQGGTQYF. The CDR3 nucleotides read TGTGCCAGCACACAGGGGGGGACCCAGTACTTC.

J is TRBJ2-3 and V is TRBV10-1; D unresolved. Trimming took 3 bases from V and 6 from J, leaving 10 bases between them. The CDR3 is 13 amino acids. Germline V CDR1 and CDR2: WNHNN, SYGVQD (reference sequence). The CDR3 reads CASSEDLRDTQYF. The CDR3, as DNA: TGCGCCAGCAGTGAAGATCTTAGGGATACGCAGTATTTT.

This chain links TRBV6-5 with TRBJ1-2, with D maybe TRBD1 (5 bases). This CDR3 contains 15 residues. Looked up from germline, CDR1 is MNHEY and CDR2 is SVGAGI. Trimming removed 2 bases from V and 4 bases from J, with 14 bases in between. The CDR3 region is CASSYVRGSIYGYTF. The CDR3 DNA reads TGTGCCAGCAGTTACGTCCGGGGGTCAATCTATGGCTACACCTTC.

The chain links TRBV5-1 to TRBJ1-6; TRBD1 might be the D (5 bases). Trimming took off 0 bases at V and 7 bases at J, with 11 bases between the two ends. The CDR3 loop spans 15 amino acids. CDR1 is SGHRS and CDR2 is YFSETQ in the germline V gene. The CDR3 DNA sequence: TGCGCCAGCAGCTTGGGACAGTTAAAGAATTCACCCCTCCACTTT. Residues: CASSLGQLKNSPLHF.

This clone was counted between two and nine times. The rearrangement links TRBV7-2 to TRBJ1-1, with D perhaps matching TRBD1 (5 bases). Germline loops: CDR1 SGHTA, CDR2 FQGNSA. This CDR3 comprises 13 residues. V gave up 2 bases and J gave up 1 base, with 5 bases separating them. The CDR3, as DNA: TGTGCCAGCAGCTTAAGGGGGAACACTGAAGCTTTCTTT. Its translation is CASSLRGNTEAFF.

This rearrangement joins TRBV7-9 to TRBJ1-4; D possibly corresponds to TRBD1 (5 bases). The germline CDR1 and CDR2 sequences are SEHNR and FQNEAQ (reference sequence). This CDR3 is built from 14 residues. V lost 4 bases and J 7 bases, leaving 13 bases between the germline ends. CDR3 residues: CASSSGQGFEKLFF. In nucleotides, the CDR3 is TGTGCCAGCAGCTCAGGGCAGGGCTTTGAAAAACTGTTTTTT. Variable domain in full (rest from reference TRBV7-9 and TRBJ1-4): DTGVSQNPRHKITKRGQNVTFRCDPISEHNRLYWYRQTLGQGPEFLTYFQNEAQLEKSRLLSDRFSAERPKGSFSTLEIQRTEQGDSAMYLCASSSGQGFEKLFFGSGTQLSVL.

The chain recombines TRBV12-5 with TRBJ1-5; D unresolved. The germline CDR1 and CDR2 sequences are LGHNT and FRNRAP. The CDR3 has 12 amino acids. V was pared by 3 bases and J by 5 bases, with 5 bases between. CDR3 protein: CASGFSDQPQHF. The DNA of the CDR3 is TGTGCTAGTGGTTTCAGCGATCAGCCCCAGCATTTT.